These T cell receptor beta chains were read from a single sample in a study of OX40 agonist ivuxolimab in advanced cancers. Produced via immunoSEQ multiplex PCR; TCRdb's table is partial and in-frame only. In the table there are 9,500 to 12,000 clones, 60% to 80% of which are singletons. Sequencing was performed on CD4+ or CD8+ T cells sorted from blood, taken in a trial of the OX40 agonist ivuxolimab. All receptors come from an adult with an advanced solid tumor such as melanoma, head and neck, liver or kidney cancer. Each CDR3 is given without its conserved first and last residue.

j_call: TRBJ2-7; v_call: TRBV7-3; cdr3_aa: ASSLVAGGDYEQY
j_call: TRBJ2-7; v_call: TRBV2; cdr3_aa: ASSEALQGFSYEQY
j_call: TRBJ1-6; v_call: TRBV19; cdr3_aa: ASSTDLDSPLH
j_call: TRBJ2-7; v_call: TRBV6-5; cdr3_aa: ASSYNRGSEQY
j_call: TRBJ1-5; v_call: TRBV10-2; cdr3_aa: ASSDPDRSYSNQPQH
j_call: TRBJ1-5; v_call: TRBV19; cdr3_aa: ASSSGTEYQPQH
j_call: TRBJ2-3; v_call: TRBV29-1; cdr3_aa: SGDPSGAGDTQY
j_call: TRBJ2-5; v_call: TRBV28; cdr3_aa: ASTGTQETQY
j_call: TRBJ2-1; v_call: TRBV19; cdr3_aa: ASSTEGLAGYNEQF
j_call: TRBJ2-7; v_call: TRBV5-1; cdr3_aa: ASSLFRDREYEQY
j_call: TRBJ2-5; v_call: TRBV5-4; cdr3_aa: ATTTSGREETQY
j_call: TRBJ2-1; v_call: TRBV6-4; cdr3_aa: ASSRGTNNEQF
j_call: NA; v_call: TRBV5-1; cdr3_aa: ASSLEGLALGAYEQY
j_call: TRBJ2-7; v_call: TRBV19; cdr3_aa: ASSIVNRDHEQY
j_call: TRBJ2-7; v_call: TRBV5-4; cdr3_aa: ASSLGRGEPYEQY
j_call: TRBJ2-3; v_call: TRBV27; cdr3_aa: ASSLIAGGPDTQY
j_call: TRBJ1-1; v_call: TRBV28; cdr3_aa: ASSPGDKNTEAF
j_call: TRBJ2-3; v_call: TRBV5-4; cdr3_aa: ASSFPGGLY
j_call: TRBJ1-3; v_call: TRBV14; cdr3_aa: ASSQAIEGARGNTIY
j_call: TRBJ1-5; v_call: TRBV7-2; cdr3_aa: ASSLDVQNGQPQH
j_call: TRBJ2-3; v_call: TRBV19; cdr3_aa: ASTSSGASTDTQY
j_call: TRBJ2-1; v_call: TRBV7-9; cdr3_aa: ASSQGDIYEQF
j_call: TRBJ2-3; v_call: TRBV11-2; cdr3_aa: ASSRETGRGRADTQY
j_call: TRBJ2-7; v_call: TRBV19; cdr3_aa: ASSASDGTYEQY
j_call: TRBJ2-2; v_call: TRBV2; cdr3_aa: ASLAGAGTGELF
j_call: NA; v_call: TRBV5-4; cdr3_aa: ASSKNRASSYEQY
j_call: TRBJ2-1; v_call: TRBV29-1; cdr3_aa: SVEDPARELSEQF
j_call: TRBJ2-1; v_call: TRBV14; cdr3_aa: ASSQDGGGNEQF
j_call: TRBJ2-1; v_call: TRBV4-3; cdr3_aa: ASSQDGTGFHNEQF
j_call: TRBJ2-1; v_call: TRBV7-7; cdr3_aa: ASSLGSGNEQF
j_call: TRBJ2-2; v_call: TRBV6-5; cdr3_aa: ASSYSGEGVTGELF
j_call: TRBJ1-5; v_call: TRBV19; cdr3_aa: ASRYEGGNQPQH
j_call: TRBJ1-1; v_call: TRBV7-9; cdr3_aa: ASSLGGLNTEAF
j_call: TRBJ1-1; v_call: TRBV19; cdr3_aa: ASSINKNLEAF
j_call: TRBJ2-7; v_call: TRBV2; cdr3_aa: ASSSFFDRATYEQY
j_call: TRBJ2-3; v_call: TRBV6-5; cdr3_aa: ASSLTLAGGVYTQY
j_call: TRBJ2-5; v_call: TRBV28; cdr3_aa: ASSFRGRETQY
j_call: TRBJ2-5; v_call: TRBV7-6; cdr3_aa: ASSRSGDGQETQY
j_call: TRBJ2-4; v_call: TRBV6-5; cdr3_aa: ASSYRTGRENDIQY
j_call: TRBJ1-2; v_call: TRBV6-5; cdr3_aa: ASRTGESYT
j_call: TRBJ1-3; v_call: TRBV14; cdr3_aa: ASSQDREYPNTIY
j_call: TRBJ2-3; v_call: TRBV4-3; cdr3_aa: ASSQTETSTDTQY
j_call: TRBJ2-5; v_call: TRBV6-4; cdr3_aa: ASSEGTGGQETQY
j_call: TRBJ2-7; v_call: TRBV29-1; cdr3_aa: SVEDNIGEQY
j_call: TRBJ1-2; v_call: TRBV19; cdr3_aa: ATLSGALYGYT
j_call: TRBJ2-1; v_call: TRBV27; cdr3_aa: ASSLSGQGPNEQF
j_call: TRBJ2-1; v_call: TRBV30; cdr3_aa: AWSPEGLAVYNEQF
j_call: TRBJ2-3; v_call: TRBV29-1; cdr3_aa: SVEEDTQY
j_call: TRBJ1-4; v_call: TRBV7-6; cdr3_aa: ASRGLGGELF
j_call: TRBJ2-7; v_call: TRBV7-2; cdr3_aa: ASSLPSDSLNLYEQY
j_call: TRBJ2-5; v_call: TRBV15; cdr3_aa: ATRLMGGAVETQY
j_call: TRBJ2-7; v_call: TRBV5-5; cdr3_aa: ASSFSPDRQGPRGEQY
j_call: TRBJ2-7; v_call: TRBV29-1; cdr3_aa: SVETLEASYEQY
j_call: TRBJ2-1; v_call: TRBV7-6; cdr3_aa: ASSLDPGTGPKGHEQF
j_call: TRBJ2-1; v_call: TRBV30; cdr3_aa: AWSVFDRGHNEQF
j_call: TRBJ2-1; v_call: TRBV25-1; cdr3_aa: ASRLESRPDGEQF
j_call: TRBJ2-7; v_call: TRBV10-2; cdr3_aa: ASSASYEQY
j_call: TRBJ2-7; v_call: TRBV5-6; cdr3_aa: ASSMTANEQY
j_call: TRBJ2-5; v_call: TRBV7-9; cdr3_aa: ASSLGGQETQY